This T cell receptor beta chain emerged from a study of T cell responses to AZD1222 COVID-19 vaccine. Study-level findings and limits: Close to half of all spike-specific TCRs reportedly target regions of the variants that are unmutated. Increases in Spike-specific TCR breadth and depth were seen after two AZD1222 doses. It should be noted that donors were predominantly white British and more often female, and clonal diversity was possibly underestimated.

Method: immunoSEQ multiplex PCR; TCRdb's copy keeps in-frame clones and lacks some. Among 100,000 to 140,000 clones listed, 70% to 90% were seen once. Pooled samples include second doses given at about 4 or 12 weeks. V was shortened by 2 bases and J by 5 bases, with 4 bases between the two germline ends. The CDR3 is made up of 11 amino acids. Germline V gene lookup returns CDR1 SNHLY and CDR2 FYNNEI. Of note for this clone: The target antigen is unknown.

This specimen was peripheral blood, taken 28 days after the second AZD1222 dose. This TCR came from an adult who received the AZD1222 COVID-19 vaccine. The V call is TRBV2, the J call TRBJ2-7, with D hard to call. CDR3 amino acids: CASSERHEQYF. CDR3 sequence (DNA): TGTGCCAGCAGTGAAAGGCACGAGCAGTACTTC. Full variable domain (missing parts from reference TRBV2 and TRBJ2-7): EPEVTQTPSHQVTQMGQEVILRCVPISNHLYFYWYRQILGQKVEFLVSFYNNEISEKSEIFDDQFSVERPDGSNFTLKIRSTKLEDSAMYFCASSERHEQYFGPGTRLTVT.